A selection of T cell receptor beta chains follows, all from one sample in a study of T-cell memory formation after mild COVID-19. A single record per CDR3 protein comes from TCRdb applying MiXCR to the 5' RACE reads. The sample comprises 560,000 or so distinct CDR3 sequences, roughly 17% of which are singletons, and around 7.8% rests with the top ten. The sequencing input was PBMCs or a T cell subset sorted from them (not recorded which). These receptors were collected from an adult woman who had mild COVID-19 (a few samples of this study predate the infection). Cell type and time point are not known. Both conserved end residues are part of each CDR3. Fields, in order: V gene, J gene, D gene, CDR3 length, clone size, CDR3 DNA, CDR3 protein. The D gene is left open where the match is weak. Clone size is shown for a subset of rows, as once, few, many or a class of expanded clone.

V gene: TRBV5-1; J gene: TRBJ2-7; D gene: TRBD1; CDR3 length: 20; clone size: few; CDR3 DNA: TGCGCCAGCCGCCCCCAAGGGACAGGGGGTCTACAGCGGGGGTACCACGAGCAGTACTTC; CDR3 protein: CASRPQGTGGLQRGYHEQYF
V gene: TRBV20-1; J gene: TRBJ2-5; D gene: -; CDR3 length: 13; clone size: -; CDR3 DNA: TGCAGTGCTAGAGTCCCGGGGGCTGAGACCCAGTACTTC; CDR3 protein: CSARVPGAETQYF
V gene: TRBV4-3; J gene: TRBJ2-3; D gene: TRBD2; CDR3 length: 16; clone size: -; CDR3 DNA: TGCGCCAGCAGCCAAGGCAAAGCGGGGGGCGCAGATACGCAGTATTTT; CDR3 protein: CASSQGKAGGADTQYF
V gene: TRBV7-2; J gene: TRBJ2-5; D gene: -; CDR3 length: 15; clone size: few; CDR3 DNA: TGTGCCAGCAGCTTAGTTGGTGGGAGCCCAGAGACCCAGTACTTC; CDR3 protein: CASSLVGGSPETQYF
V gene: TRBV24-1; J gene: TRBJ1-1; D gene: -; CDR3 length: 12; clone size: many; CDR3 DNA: TGTGCCACCAGTGATTTAGGGACTGAAGCTTTCTTT; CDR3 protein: CATSDLGTEAFF
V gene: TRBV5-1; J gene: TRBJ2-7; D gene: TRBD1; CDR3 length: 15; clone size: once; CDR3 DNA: TGCGCCAGCAGCCATGAACCGGGACAGTTCTACGAGCAGTACTTC; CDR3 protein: CASSHEPGQFYEQYF
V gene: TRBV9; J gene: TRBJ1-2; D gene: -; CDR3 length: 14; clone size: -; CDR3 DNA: TGTGCCAGCAGCGTAGGGGACAATCCGAGTGGCTACACCTTC; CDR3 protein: CASSVGDNPSGYTF
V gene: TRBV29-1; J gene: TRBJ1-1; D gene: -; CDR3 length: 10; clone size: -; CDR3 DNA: TGCAGCGTTTCGGACAGTGAAGCTTTCTTT; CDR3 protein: CSVSDSEAFF
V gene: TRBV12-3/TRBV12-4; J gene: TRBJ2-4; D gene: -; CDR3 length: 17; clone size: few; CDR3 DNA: TGTGCCAGCATCCAATCTACCGGGATCCTAGCCAAAAACATTCAGTACTTC; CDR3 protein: CASIQSTGILAKNIQYF
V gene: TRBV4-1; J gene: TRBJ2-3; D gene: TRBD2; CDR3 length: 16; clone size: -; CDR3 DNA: TGCGCCAGCAGCCGACTAGCGGGGACTAGCACAGATACGCAGTATTTT; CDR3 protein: CASSRLAGTSTDTQYF
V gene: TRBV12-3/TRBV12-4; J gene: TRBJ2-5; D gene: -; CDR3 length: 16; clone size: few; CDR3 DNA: TGTGCCAGCAGTTTAAATGTAGGACCGTCGCAAGAGACCCAGTACTTC; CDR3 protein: CASSLNVGPSQETQYF
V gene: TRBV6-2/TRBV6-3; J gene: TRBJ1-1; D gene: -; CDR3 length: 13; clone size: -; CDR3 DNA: TGTGCCACCTCGACCGCAGGGGATACTGAAGCTTTCTTT; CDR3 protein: CATSTAGDTEAFF
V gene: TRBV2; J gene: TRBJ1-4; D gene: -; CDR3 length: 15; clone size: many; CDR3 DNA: TGTGCCAGCAGTGAAGCGGGGATACCTAATGAAAAACTGTTTTTT; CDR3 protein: CASSEAGIPNEKLFF
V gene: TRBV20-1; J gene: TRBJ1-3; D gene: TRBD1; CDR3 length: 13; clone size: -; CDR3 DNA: TGCAGTGCTCCAGGGGGCGGTGGAAACACCATATATTTT; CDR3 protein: CSAPGGGGNTIYF
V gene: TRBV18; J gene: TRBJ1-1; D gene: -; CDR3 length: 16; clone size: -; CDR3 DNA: TGTGCCAGCTCACGGGGCTCGAGGGTGATGAACACTGAAGCTTTCTTT; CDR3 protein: CASSRGSRVMNTEAFF
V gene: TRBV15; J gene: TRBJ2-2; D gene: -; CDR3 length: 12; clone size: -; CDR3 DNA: TGTGCCACCAGCATCAGGACCGGGGAGCTGTTTTTT; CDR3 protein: CATSIRTGELFF
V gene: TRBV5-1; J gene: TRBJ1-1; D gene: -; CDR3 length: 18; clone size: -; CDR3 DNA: TGCGCCAGCAGCTTGTGGATTTACCGGACAGCGGGTGTGACTGAAGCTTTCTTT; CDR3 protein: CASSLWIYRTAGVTEAFF
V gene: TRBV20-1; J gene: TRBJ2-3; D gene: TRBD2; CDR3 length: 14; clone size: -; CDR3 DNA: TGCAGTGCTAGGCCTAGCGGGAGAACAGATACGCAGTATTTT; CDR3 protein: CSARPSGRTDTQYF
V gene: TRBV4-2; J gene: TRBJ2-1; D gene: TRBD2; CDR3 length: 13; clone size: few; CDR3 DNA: TGTGCCAGCAGCCCGGGACTACACAATGAGCAGTTCTTC; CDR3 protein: CASSPGLHNEQFF
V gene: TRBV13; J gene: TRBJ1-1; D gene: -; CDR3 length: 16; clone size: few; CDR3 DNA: TGTGCCAGCAGCTTGACTTCGATGGGGATGAACACTGAAGCTTTCTTT; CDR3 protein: CASSLTSMGMNTEAFF
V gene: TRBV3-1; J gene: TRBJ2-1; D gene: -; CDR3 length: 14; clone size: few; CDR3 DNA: TGTGCCAGCAGCCAAGATCCGGGATACAATGAGCAGTTCTTC; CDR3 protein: CASSQDPGYNEQFF
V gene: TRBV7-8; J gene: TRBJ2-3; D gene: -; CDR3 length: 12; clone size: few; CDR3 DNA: TGTGCCAGCAGCTGGTCAGCAGATACGCAGTATTTT; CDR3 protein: CASSWSADTQYF
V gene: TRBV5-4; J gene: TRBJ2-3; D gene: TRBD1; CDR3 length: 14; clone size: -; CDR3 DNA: TGTGGGACGCCGCAGGGGGCCGGCACAGATACGCAGTATTTT; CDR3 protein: CGTPQGAGTDTQYF
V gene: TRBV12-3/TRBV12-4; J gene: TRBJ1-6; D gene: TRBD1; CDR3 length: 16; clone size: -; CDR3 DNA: TGTGCCAGCAGCCGAACGACAGGGGGCGCCAATTCACCCCTCCACTTT; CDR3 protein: CASSRTTGGANSPLHF
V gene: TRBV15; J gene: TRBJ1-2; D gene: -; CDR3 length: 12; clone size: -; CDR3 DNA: TGTGCCACCAGCAGAGACGCCTATGGCTACACCTTC; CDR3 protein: CATSRDAYGYTF